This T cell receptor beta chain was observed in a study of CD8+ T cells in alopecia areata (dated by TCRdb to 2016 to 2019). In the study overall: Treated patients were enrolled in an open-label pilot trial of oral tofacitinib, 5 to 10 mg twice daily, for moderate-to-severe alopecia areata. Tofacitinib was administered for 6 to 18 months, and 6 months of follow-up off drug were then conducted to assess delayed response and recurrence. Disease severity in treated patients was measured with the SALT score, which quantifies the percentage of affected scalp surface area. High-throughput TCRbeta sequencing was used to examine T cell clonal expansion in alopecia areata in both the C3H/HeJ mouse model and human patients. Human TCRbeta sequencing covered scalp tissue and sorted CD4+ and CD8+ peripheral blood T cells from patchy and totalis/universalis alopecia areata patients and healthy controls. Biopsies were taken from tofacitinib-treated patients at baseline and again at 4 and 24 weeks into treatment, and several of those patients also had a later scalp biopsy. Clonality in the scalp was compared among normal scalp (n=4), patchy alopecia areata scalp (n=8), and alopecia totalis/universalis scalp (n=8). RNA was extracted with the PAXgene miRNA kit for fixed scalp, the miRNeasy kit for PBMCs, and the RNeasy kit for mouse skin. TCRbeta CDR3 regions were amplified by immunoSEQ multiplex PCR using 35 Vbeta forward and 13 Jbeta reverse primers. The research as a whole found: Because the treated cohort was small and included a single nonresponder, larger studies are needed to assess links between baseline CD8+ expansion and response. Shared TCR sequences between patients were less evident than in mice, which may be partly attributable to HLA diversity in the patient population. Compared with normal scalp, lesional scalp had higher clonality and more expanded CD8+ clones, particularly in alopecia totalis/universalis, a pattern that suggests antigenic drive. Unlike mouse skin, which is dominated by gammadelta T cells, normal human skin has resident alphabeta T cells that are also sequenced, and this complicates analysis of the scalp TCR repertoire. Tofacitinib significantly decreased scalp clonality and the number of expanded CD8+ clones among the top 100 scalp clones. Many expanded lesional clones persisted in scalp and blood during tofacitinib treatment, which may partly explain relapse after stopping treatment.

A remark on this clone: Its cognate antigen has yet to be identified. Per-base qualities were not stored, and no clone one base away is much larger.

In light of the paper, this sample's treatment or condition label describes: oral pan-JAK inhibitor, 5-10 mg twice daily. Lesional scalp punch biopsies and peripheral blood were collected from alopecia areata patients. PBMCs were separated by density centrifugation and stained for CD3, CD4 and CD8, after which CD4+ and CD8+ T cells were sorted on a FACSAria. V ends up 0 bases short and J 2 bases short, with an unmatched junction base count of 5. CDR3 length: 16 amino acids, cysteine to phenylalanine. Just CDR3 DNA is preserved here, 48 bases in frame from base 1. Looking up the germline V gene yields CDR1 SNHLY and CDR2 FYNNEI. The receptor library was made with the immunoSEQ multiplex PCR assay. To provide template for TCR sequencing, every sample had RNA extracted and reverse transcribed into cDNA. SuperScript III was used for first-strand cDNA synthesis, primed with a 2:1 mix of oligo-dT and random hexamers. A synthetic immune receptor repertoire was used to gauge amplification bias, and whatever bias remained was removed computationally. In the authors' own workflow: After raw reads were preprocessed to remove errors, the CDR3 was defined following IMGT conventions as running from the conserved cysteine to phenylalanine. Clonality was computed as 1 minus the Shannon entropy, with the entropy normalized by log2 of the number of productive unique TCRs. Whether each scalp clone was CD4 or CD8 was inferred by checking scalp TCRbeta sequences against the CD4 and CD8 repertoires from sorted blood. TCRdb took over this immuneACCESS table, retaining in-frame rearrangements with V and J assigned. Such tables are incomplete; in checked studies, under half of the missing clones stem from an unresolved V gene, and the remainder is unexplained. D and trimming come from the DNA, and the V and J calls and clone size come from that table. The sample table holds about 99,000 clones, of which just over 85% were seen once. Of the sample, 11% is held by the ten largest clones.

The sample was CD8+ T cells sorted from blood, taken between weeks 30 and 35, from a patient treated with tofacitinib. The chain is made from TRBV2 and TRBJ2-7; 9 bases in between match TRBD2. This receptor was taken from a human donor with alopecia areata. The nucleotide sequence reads TGTGCCAGCAGTGAAGCGTTGAGCGGGGGGACCTACGAGCAGTACTTC. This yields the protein CASSEALSGGTYEQYF.